The 5 T cell receptor beta chains below all came from one sample that was sequenced in a study of T cell repertoires in cytomegalovirus infection. Which antigens these TCRs recognize remains unknown. TCRdb independently ran MiXCR on the reads; one entry per CDR3 protein. The table lists roughly 990,000 distinct CDR3 sequences, 30% to 40% of them singletons. The sequenced sample was cultured CD8+ T cells from PBMCs, obtained from culture after CMV antigen stimulation. Every receptor here comes from a human donor in good health (CMV status not recorded). Some clones in this sample may be carry-over from other donors' samples.

The chain has TRBV6-1 and TRBJ1-2; 7 nucleotides align to TRBD1. The junction had 12 bases not matched to a gene; V was cut back by 10 bases and J by 4 bases. The germline CDR1 and CDR2 sequences are MNHNS and SASEGT. CDR3 length equals 14 residues. The CDR3 nucleotides read TGTGCCACCTACGGACAGGACGGCCCCTATGGCTACACCTTC. Amino acids: CATYGQDGPYGYTF.

This chain joins TRBV7-4 and TRBJ2-5; TRBD2 might be the D (6 bases). CDR3 length equals 13 residues. Trimming cost V 8 bases and J 5 bases, with 15 bases left between them. CDR1 and CDR2 (germline): SGHVT, SQSDAQ. CDR3 amino acids: CASAPGVWETQYF. The CDR3 coding sequence is TGTGCCAGCGCCCCGGGAGTTTGGGAGACCCAGTACTTC.

This clonotype has ten or more counts. This sequence joins TRBV7-2 and TRBJ1-4; D might be TRBD1 (6 bases). Trimming stripped 5 bases from V and 7 bases from J, with 23 bases between. There are 17 residues in the CDR3. Germline assignment: CDR1 SGHTA and CDR2 FQGNSA. CDR3 in amino acids: CASSLGGRLSVGEKLFF. The DNA of the CDR3 is TGTGCCAGCAGCCTTGGGGGGCGCCTTTCGGTTGGTGAAAAACTGTTTTTT.

Concerning this clonotype: Its ends do not fully match the called genes, so a read error is possible. V is TRBV4-1 and J is TRBJ1-2; no clear D gene. Germline values: CDR1 MGHRA, CDR2 YSYEKL. This CDR3 is built from 16 residues. The CDR3 nucleotides read TGCGCCTGCAGCCAAGATCCGAGCTTACTAGACTATGGCTACACCTTC. Its translation: CACSQDPSLLDYGYTF.

This clonotype was seen a handful of times. This chain connects TRBV5-5 to TRBJ1-1, with D uncertain. V was trimmed by 0 bases and J by 4 bases, leaving 10 bases between them. The length of the CDR3 is 14 residues. Germline CDR1 and CDR2: SGHKS and YYEKEE (reference sequence). CDR3 sequence reads: CASSLEDQVTEAFF. The DNA of the CDR3 is TGTGCCAGCAGCTTGGAGGATCAGGTCACTGAAGCTTTCTTT.